What follows are 15 T cell receptor beta chains derived from one specimen sequenced in a study of blood T cell repertoires in COVID-19. Profiling relied on immunoSEQ multiplex PCR, and the TCRdb table lists in-frame clones only, not all of them. The data contain about 210,000 clones, about 88% of them seen just once; the ten biggest clones take up under 0.9%. Sequenced: peripheral blood. The receptors were gathered from a man aged 40-55 years with acute or convalescent COVID-19.

The V call is TRBV9, the J call TRBJ2-1; 8 bases align to TRBD2. V lost 3 bases to trimming and J lost 7 bases; unmatched junction nucleotides: 12. In germline, CDR1 is SGDLS, CDR2 YYNGEE. The CDR3 has 16 amino acids. The CDR3 reads CASSAKSSGPPNEQFF. The CDR3 DNA is TGTGCCAGCAGCGCGAAGTCTAGCGGGCCTCCTAATGAGCAGTTCTTC.

The gene calls are TRBV30 and TRBJ2-5, with D tentatively TRBD2 (6 bases). Germline CDR1 and CDR2: GTSNPN and SVGIG (reference sequence). The CDR3 sequence is 14 residues long. Deletions cut 2 bases from V and 7 bases from J, with 17 bases between. CDR3: CAWSPRAEGRTQYF. The CDR3 region has the DNA TGTGCCTGGAGTCCCCGGGCGGAGGGGAGGACCCAGTACTTC.

This chain uses TRBV5-1 with TRBJ2-1, with D unresolved. This CDR3 spans 16 amino acids. Per germline, CDR1 SGHRS and CDR2 YFSETQ. The V end lost 2 bases, the J end lost 7 bases, and 19 bases lay between the germline ends. In DNA form, the CDR3 reads TGCGCCAGCAGCTTCGAGACCGGATCGGGTTTTAATGAGCAGTTCTTC. Translation: CASSFETGSGFNEQFF.

This clone occurred once. The chain recombines TRBV7-2 with TRBJ1-4, with TRBD1 matching 9 bases. The V gene's germline CDR1 is SGHTA and CDR2 FQGNSA. The CDR3 spans 14 residues. Trimming removed 1 base from V and 10 bases from J; junction bases left unmatched: 4. For the CDR3, the DNA is TGTGCCAGCAGCTTAGGACAGGGGGTCGGAAAACTGTTTTTT. As protein: CASSLGQGVGKLFF.

The chain employs TRBV5-6 and TRBJ2-4; D is unclear. Germline-derived CDR1 and CDR2 are SGHDT and YYEEEE. The CDR3 covers 13 residues. Trimming left V 0 bases short and J 6 bases short, with 7 bases between. Here the CDR3 DNA reads TGTGCCAGCAGCTTGGGGCAATTAAACATTCAGTACTTC. Protein: CASSLGQLNIQYF.

The chain couples TRBV19 to TRBJ2-1; 7 bases are shared with TRBD2. The germline V gene has CDR1 LNHDA and CDR2 SQIVND (reference sequence). Germline trimming cut 5 bases from V and 0 bases from J; bases unmatched to any gene: 7. The CDR3 is 16 residues long. CDR3 sequence (DNA): TGTGCCAGTAGTCCGGGGGGTGGAAGCTCCTACAATGAGCAGTTCTTC. Residues: CASSPGGGSSYNEQFF. The entire variable domain, with the rest obtained from reference TRBV19 and TRBJ2-1, is as follows: DGGITQSPKYLFRKEGQNVTLSCEQNLNHDAMYWYRQDPGQGLRLIYYSQIVNDFQKGDIAEGYSVSREKKESFPLTVTSAQKNPTAFYLCASSPGGGSSYNEQFFGPGTRLTVL.

V and J are TRBV6-6 and TRBJ1-4; 7 nucleotides match TRBD1. The CDR3 loop spans 14 amino acids. Germline-derived CDR1 and CDR2 are MNHNY and SVGAGI (reference sequence). V shed 6 bases and J 8 bases; nucleotides not matched to a gene: 9. The CDR3: CASSLDRVGEKLFF. The CDR3 DNA follows: TGTGCCAGCAGCCTCGACAGGGTTGGCGAAAAACTGTTTTTT.

This sequence joins TRBV3-1 (or the pseudogene TRBV3-2) and TRBJ2-7; tentatively, D is TRBD1 (5 bases). V lost 5 bases to trimming and J lost 4 bases, with 18 bases between them. Germline values: CDR1 LGHDT, CDR2 YNNKEL (reference sequence). The CDR3 runs 15 residues. The CDR3 here is CASSSGQLGPYEQYF. The CDR3 nucleotides are TGTGCCAGCAGCTCCGGACAACTGGGGCCTTACGAGCAGTACTTC.

In this sample, this clone turned up a few times. The chain has TRBV29-1 and TRBJ2-1, with 9 nucleotides matching TRBD2. From germline, CDR1 is SQVTM and CDR2 ANQGSEA. This CDR3 has 13 amino acids. V lost 3 bases to trimming and J lost 7 bases; unmatched junction nucleotides: 4. The chain's CDR3 is CSVDTSGYNEQFF. Here the CDR3 DNA reads TGCAGCGTTGATACTAGCGGGTATAATGAGCAGTTCTTC.

This clone was found once. J is TRBJ2-1 and V is TRBV19; maybe TRBD2 (6 bases). CDR1 LNHDA and CDR2 SQIVND come from the germline V gene (reference sequence). CDR3 size: 16 residues. Trimming pared 4 bases from V and 5 bases from J, leaving 18 bases between. The CDR3 DNA reads as TGTGCCAGTAGTACCACCCCGCGGGATGTGAACAATGAGCAGTTCTTC. Translating gives CASSTTPRDVNNEQFF.

The genes are TRBV25-1 and TRBJ2-7; D might be TRBD1 (6 bases). Germline V gene data show CDR1 as MGHDK and CDR2 as SYGVNS. The CDR3 has 14 residues. Trimming removed 4 bases from V and 5 bases from J, with 15 bases in between. The CDR3 reads CASSADSKWNEQYF. In DNA form, the CDR3 reads TGTGCCAGCAGTGCGGACAGTAAATGGAACGAGCAGTACTTC.

CDR3 protein: CASSPLFLDRAYGYTF. In DNA form, the CDR3 reads TGTGCCAGCAGTCCTCTATTCCTGGACAGGGCCTATGGCTACACCTTC. The rearrangement uses TRBV27 and TRBJ1-2; TRBD1 agrees at 8 bases. Trimming at V came to 5 bases and at J to 4 bases, leaving 12 bases not matched to a gene. The germline gives CDR1 MNHEY, CDR2 SMNVEV (reference sequence). The CDR3 has 16 amino acids.

CDR3 coding DNA: TGTGCCAGCAGGTTAGCGGGAGGGGAGACCCAGTACTTC. Encoded protein: CASRLAGGETQYF. V is TRBV27 and J is TRBJ2-5; the match to TRBD2 covers 11 bases. The CDR3 length is 13 residues. J lost 5 bases, V lost 6 bases, and 2 bases had no gene match. Germline assignment: CDR1 MNHEY and CDR2 SMNVEV (reference sequence).

The chain recombines TRBV5-1 with TRBJ2-7, with 9 bases identical to TRBD1. CDR1 is SGHRS and CDR2 is YFSETQ in the germline V gene. This CDR3 region has 15 residues. With V trimmed by 3 bases and J by 6 bases, 10 bases remained unmatched. CDR3 region: CASSSYRDRASEQYF. The DNA of the CDR3 is TGCGCCAGCAGCTCCTACCGGGACAGGGCGTCCGAGCAGTACTTC.

The chain employs TRBV11-2 and TRBJ2-7; D may be TRBD2 (7 bases). The germline V gene has CDR1 SGHAT and CDR2 FQNNGV. The CDR3 is 15 amino acids. Trimming took 5 bases from V and 6 from J, leaving 20 bases between them. CDR3 DNA: TGTGCCAGCAGCCCCGACGGAGGGGGAGGGGGCGAGCAGTACTTC. It specifies CASSPDGGGGGEQYF.